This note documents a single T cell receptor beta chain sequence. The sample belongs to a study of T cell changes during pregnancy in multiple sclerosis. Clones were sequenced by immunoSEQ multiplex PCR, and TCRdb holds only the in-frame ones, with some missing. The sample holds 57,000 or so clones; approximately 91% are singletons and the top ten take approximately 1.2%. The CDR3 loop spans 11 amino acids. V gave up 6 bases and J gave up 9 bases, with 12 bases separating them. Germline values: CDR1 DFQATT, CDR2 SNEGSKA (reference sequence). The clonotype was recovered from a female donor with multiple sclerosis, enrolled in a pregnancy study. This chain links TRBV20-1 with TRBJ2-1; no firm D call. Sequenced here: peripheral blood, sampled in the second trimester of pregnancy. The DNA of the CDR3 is TGCAGTGCCCCCGACTGGCCTGAGCAGTTCTTC. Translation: CSAPDWPEQFF.